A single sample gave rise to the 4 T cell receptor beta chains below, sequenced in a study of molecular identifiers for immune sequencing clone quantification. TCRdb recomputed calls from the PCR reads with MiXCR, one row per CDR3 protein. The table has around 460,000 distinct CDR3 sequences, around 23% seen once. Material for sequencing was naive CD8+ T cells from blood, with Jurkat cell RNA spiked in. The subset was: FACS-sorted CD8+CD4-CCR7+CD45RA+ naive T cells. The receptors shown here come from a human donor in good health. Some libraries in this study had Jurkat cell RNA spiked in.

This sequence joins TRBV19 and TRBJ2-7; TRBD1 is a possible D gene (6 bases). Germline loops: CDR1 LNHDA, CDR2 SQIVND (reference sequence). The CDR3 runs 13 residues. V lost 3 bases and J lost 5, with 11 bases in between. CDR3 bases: TGTGCCAGTAGTATCGCAGGGGTCGACGAGCAGTACTTC. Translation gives CASSIAGVDEQYF.

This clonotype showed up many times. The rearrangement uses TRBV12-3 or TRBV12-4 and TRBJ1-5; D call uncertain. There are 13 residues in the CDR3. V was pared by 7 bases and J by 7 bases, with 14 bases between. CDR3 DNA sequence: TGTGCCAGCACTCCCATCGTGGGGCAGCCCCAGCATTTT. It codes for CASTPIVGQPQHF.

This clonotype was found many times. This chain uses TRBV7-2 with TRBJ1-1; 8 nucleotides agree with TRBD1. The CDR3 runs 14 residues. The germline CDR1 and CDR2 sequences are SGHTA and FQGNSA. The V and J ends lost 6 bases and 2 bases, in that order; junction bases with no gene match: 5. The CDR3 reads CASSSGTGNTEAFF. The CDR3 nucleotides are TGTGCCAGCAGTTCCGGGACAGGCAACACTGAAGCTTTCTTT.

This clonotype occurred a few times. The CDR3 is CASSQSTGKSGEQYF. The CDR3 region has the DNA TGCGCCAGCAGCCAGTCGACAGGGAAATCGGGAGAGCAGTACTTC. The gene calls are TRBV4-3 and TRBJ2-7; 7 bases align to TRBD1. CDR1 LGHNA and CDR2 YSLEER come from the germline V gene. Losses at the gene ends were 3 bases for V and 7 bases for J; bases not matched to a gene: 12. This CDR3 is 15 amino acids long.